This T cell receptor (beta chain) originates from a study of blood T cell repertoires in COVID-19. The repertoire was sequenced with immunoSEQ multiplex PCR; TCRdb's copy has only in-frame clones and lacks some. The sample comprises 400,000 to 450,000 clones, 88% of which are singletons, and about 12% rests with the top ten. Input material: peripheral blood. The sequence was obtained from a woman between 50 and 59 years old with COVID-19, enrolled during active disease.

The CDR3 sequence: CASSFDRGAVGKLFF. DNA of the CDR3: TGTGCCAGCAGTTTCGACAGGGGGGCGGTAGGGAAACTGTTTTTT. The V gene is TRBV2, the J gene TRBJ1-4; 9 bases fit TRBD1. Looked up from germline, CDR1 is SNHLY and CDR2 is FYNNEI. The V gene end was trimmed by 5 bases and the J gene end by 11 bases; junction bases not matched to a gene: 12. This CDR3 comprises 15 residues.